This entry is about one T cell receptor beta chain. What it recognizes is unknown. The record originates from a study of identical twins. Overall study results and limits: When twins shared out-of-frame alpha sequences, those sequences had excess low generation probability. While abundant cord blood beta clonotypes carried fewer insertions, memory repertoires showed no such pattern.

V was pared by 5 bases and J by 2 bases, with 13 bases between. This CDR3 is built from 14 residues. Germline assignment: CDR1 MNHNS and CDR2 SASEGT. Among all donors, each was a healthy Caucasian. Template switching created a universal primer site, and the cDNA included unique molecular identifiers. TCRdb processed the 5' RACE reads anew with MiXCR; each CDR3 protein has one entry. The sample has a few hundred thousand distinct CDR3 sequences; about 16% are singletons. The same data also went into a second study, on yellow fever vaccine responses in identical twins.

This sequence was found in a woman under 30 in good health. V and J are TRBV6-1 and TRBJ2-7, with D perhaps TRBD1 or TRBD2 (5 bases each). Sequenced material: CD4+ T cells sorted from blood. The CDR3, as DNA: TGTGCCAGCAGTCAAATGGGACGCCCCTACGAGCAGTACTTC. Protein: CASSQMGRPYEQYF.